Following are 17 T cell receptor beta chains from one sample sequenced in a study of blood T cell repertoires in COVID-19. Sequenced by immunoSEQ multiplex PCR; TCRdb stores in-frame clones only, minus some. This sample has approximately 80,000 clones; around 90% occur once, and the top ten carry roughly 1%. Sequences were obtained from peripheral blood. The receptors were gathered from a woman aged 50 to 60 in a cohort sampled during active COVID-19.

The chain employs TRBV15 and TRBJ1-2; tentative D call: TRBD1 (6 bases). Germline loops: CDR1 LNHNV, CDR2 YYDKDF (reference sequence). V lost 3 bases, J lost 4 bases, and 15 bases lay in between. This CDR3 has 15 residues. CDR3 sequence reads: CATSRDSPWGYGYTF. The CDR3 DNA sequence: TGTGCCACCAGCAGGGACAGCCCCTGGGGCTATGGCTACACCTTC.

This sequence joins TRBV30 and TRBJ2-5; 10 nucleotides match TRBD1. CDR3 length: 12 amino acids. V dropped 5 bases and J dropped 4; count of bases not matched to a gene: 1. Per germline, CDR1 GTSNPN and CDR2 SVGIG (reference sequence). CDR3 DNA sequence: TGTGCCTGGCGGGACAGGGGAGAGACCCAGTACTTC. Translating it yields CAWRDRGETQYF.

This chain connects TRBV27 to TRBJ2-1, with 11 bases aligning to TRBD2. V lost 7 bases and J lost 1; bases outside the gene matches: 6. Germline V lookup: CDR1 MNHEY, CDR2 SMNVEV (reference sequence). The CDR3 is made up of 16 amino acids. This CDR3 reads CASIHSGRGSYNEQFF. The CDR3 DNA reads as TGTGCCAGCATCCATAGCGGGAGGGGGTCCTACAATGAGCAGTTCTTC.

The V gene is TRBV19, the J gene TRBJ1-1; D ambiguous. Trimming took off 4 bases at V and 3 bases at J, with 15 bases between the two ends. The CDR3 contains 15 residues. Germline V lookup: CDR1 LNHDA, CDR2 SQIVND (reference sequence). For the CDR3, the DNA is TGTGCCAGTAGTACCCTACGTGAGATCCACACTGAAGCTTTCTTT. It specifies CASSTLREIHTEAFF.

V and J are TRBV28 and TRBJ2-7; the match to TRBD1 covers 7 bases. The CDR3 covers 15 residues. Losses at the gene ends were 2 bases for V and 5 bases for J; bases not matched to a gene: 9. Germline assignment: CDR1 MDHEN and CDR2 SYDVKM. CDR3: CASSLEGTVDNEQYF. CDR3 nucleotides: TGTGCCAGCAGTTTAGAGGGGACAGTAGATAACGAGCAGTACTTC.

This chain uses TRBV28 with TRBJ1-2; TRBD1 matches 7 bases. With V trimmed by 6 bases and J by 0 bases, 7 bases remained unmatched. Per the germline V gene, CDR1 is MDHEN and CDR2 is SYDVKM. This CDR3 comprises 15 residues. The DNA for the CDR3 is TGTGCCAGCAGCCCGCAGACAGGGACTAACTATGGCTACACCTTC. This sequence encodes CASSPQTGTNYGYTF.

The chain joins TRBV28 to TRBJ2-7, with 9 bases that match TRBD1. The germline V gene has CDR1 MDHEN and CDR2 SYDVKM. With 6 bases clipped from V and 3 bases from J, the junction kept 9 bases outside the gene matches. CDR3 length equals 15 residues. CDR3 sequence reads: CASRGRDRVYYEQYF. CDR3 nucleotides: TGTGCCAGCAGGGGCCGGGACAGGGTCTACTACGAGCAGTACTTC.

The chain recombines TRBV4-1 with TRBJ2-7; 7 bases line up with TRBD2. This CDR3 has 14 residues. The germline CDR1 and CDR2 sequences are MGHRA and YSYEKL. V dropped 0 bases and J dropped 6; count of bases not matched to a gene: 5. CDR3: CASSQDLRECEQYF. DNA for the CDR3: TGCGCCAGCAGCCAAGATTTGCGGGAGTGCGAGCAGTACTTC.

The J gene is TRBJ1-6, the V gene TRBV5-1; 8 positions match TRBD1. The V segment lost 1 base and the J segment 7 bases; nucleotides outside the gene matches: 1. This CDR3 comprises 14 residues. From germline, CDR1 is SGHRS and CDR2 YFSETQ. CDR3 in amino acids: CASSLSGGNSPLHF. As DNA, the CDR3 is TGCGCCAGCAGCTTGTCAGGGGGCAATTCACCCCTCCACTTT.

The chain has TRBV5-1 and TRBJ2-1; the D gene is possibly TRBD2 (6 bases). The CDR3 covers 15 residues. Germline V CDR1 and CDR2: SGHRS, YFSETQ. Trimming took off 5 bases at V and 7 bases at J, with 19 bases between the two ends. CDR3 DNA: TGCGCCAGCAGTCCCCGATCGGGAGAGGGGAATGAGCAGTTCTTC. Protein sequence: CASSPRSGEGNEQFF. The full variable domain, completed using reference TRBV5-1 and TRBJ2-1, is KAGVTQTPRYLIKTRGQQVTLSCSPISGHRSVSWYQQTPGQGLQFLFEYFSETQRNKGNFPGRFSGRQFSNSRSEMNVSTLELGDSALYLCASSPRSGEGNEQFFGPGTRLTVL.

The rearrangement uses TRBV7-9 and TRBJ2-5; 7 nucleotides align to TRBD2. Germline lookup yields CDR1 SEHNR and CDR2 FQNEAQ (reference sequence). The CDR3 has 13 amino acids. Trimming took 8 bases from V and 2 from J; bases not matched to a gene: 5. DNA of the CDR3: TGTGCCAGCTCCCGGGAGGCTCAAGAGACCCAGTACTTC. It encodes CASSREAQETQYF. Combining the CDR3 with reference TRBV7-9 and TRBJ2-5 gives the whole variable domain DTGVSQNPRHKITKRGQNVTFRCDPISEHNRLYWYRQTLGQGPEFLTYFQNEAQLEKSRLLSDRFSAERPKGSFSTLEIQRTEQGDSAMYLCASSREAQETQYFGPGTRLLVL.

The chain couples TRBV6-5 to TRBJ1-5; the match to TRBD1 covers 7 bases. There are 13 residues in the CDR3. The J segment lost 3 bases and the V segment lost 7 bases, leaving 3 bases of the junction unmatched. Germline V gives CDR1 MNHEY, CDR2 SVGAGI. The CDR3 here is CASMTGSNQPQHF. In nucleotides, the CDR3 is TGTGCCAGCATGACAGGGTCCAATCAGCCCCAGCATTTT.

The chain carries TRBV27 and TRBJ2-7, with 10 nucleotides matching TRBD1. The CDR3 loop spans 16 amino acids. Losses at the gene ends were 2 bases for V and 7 bases for J; bases not matched to a gene: 11. Germline V lookup: CDR1 MNHEY, CDR2 SMNVEV (reference sequence). CDR3 DNA: TGTGCCAGCAGTTTAGGATGGGGGACAGGGGTAGGGGAGCAGTACTTC. Translating it yields CASSLGWGTGVGEQYF.

The chain carries TRBV4-1 and TRBJ2-3; 8 bases fit TRBD2. Germline assignment: CDR1 MGHRA and CDR2 YSYEKL. This CDR3 is built from 17 residues. Losses at the gene ends were 2 bases for V and 2 bases for J; bases not matched to a gene: 9. The CDR3 nucleotides are TGCGCCAGCAGCCAAACAGGATTAGCGGGAAACACAGATACGCAGTATTTT. Translated: CASSQTGLAGNTDTQYF.

The genes are TRBV7-9 and TRBJ1-4; D is unclear. The V gene's germline CDR1 is SEHNR and CDR2 FQNEAQ (reference sequence). The CDR3 length is 13 residues. Trimming took off 4 bases at V and 5 bases at J, with 8 bases between the two ends. The CDR3 nucleotides read TGTGCCAGCAGCTCCACAGTAAATGAAAAACTGTTTTTT. It is translated as CASSSTVNEKLFF.

V usage is TRBV14 and J usage is TRBJ1-3; D is unclear. The CDR3 consists of 12 residues. Trimming removed 4 bases from V and 10 bases from J, with 11 bases in between. CDR1 SGHDN and CDR2 FVKESK come from the germline V gene. CDR3 in amino acids: CASSPTVRTIYF. In DNA, the CDR3 is TGTGCCAGCAGCCCCACGGTTAGAACCATATATTTT.

The chain links TRBV19 to TRBJ1-2; D perhaps matches TRBD1 (5 bases). The CDR3 is 12 residues long. V was pared by 6 bases and J by 6 bases, with 11 bases between. Germline lookup yields CDR1 LNHDA and CDR2 SQIVND (reference sequence). The CDR3 DNA sequence: TGTGCCAGTAGGCAGGGTACCGATGGCTACACCTTC. Amino acid sequence: CASRQGTDGYTF. Variable domain in full (rest from reference TRBV19 and TRBJ1-2): DGGITQSPKYLFRKEGQNVTLSCEQNLNHDAMYWYRQDPGQGLRLIYYSQIVNDFQKGDIAEGYSVSREKKESFPLTVTSAQKNPTAFYLCASRQGTDGYTFGSGTRLTVV.